These 14 T cell receptor beta chains originate from one sample sequenced in a study of T cell responses to AZD1222 COVID-19 vaccine. Clones were read by immunoSEQ multiplex PCR, and TCRdb kept only the in-frame ones, dropping some. The sample includes 100,000 to 150,000 clones, about nine tenths of them seen just once. The sequences come from peripheral blood, collected on day 0 of AZD1222 vaccination. The receptors stem from an adult in good health.

The chain combines TRBV27 with TRBJ2-1; 11 nucleotides agree with TRBD2. This CDR3 has 14 residues. Germline-derived CDR1 and CDR2 are MNHEY and SMNVEV (reference sequence). V trimming: 5 bases; J trimming: 4 bases; junction bases outside the gene matches: 1. The CDR3 here is CASSASGGYNEQFF. The DNA of the CDR3 is TGTGCCAGCAGTGCTAGCGGGGGGTACAATGAGCAGTTCTTC.

Here the CDR3 reads CASALNSNQPQHF. The CDR3 nucleotides read TGTGCTAGTGCCCTAAATAGCAATCAGCCCCAGCATTTT. The chain employs TRBV12-5 and TRBJ1-5, with unresolved D. The CDR3 contains 13 residues. In germline, CDR1 is LGHNT, CDR2 FRNRAP. Trimming pared 7 bases from V and 0 bases from J, leaving 7 bases between.

This clone turned up a few times. V usage is TRBV21-1 and J usage is TRBJ2-1; TRBD2 was called by the table and not checked on the DNA. TRBV21-1 has pseudogene status. The CDR3 is 14 residues long. Written as DNA, the CDR3 is TGTGCCAGCAGCAAATTCACTAGCGGGATTTATTGGATCTTC. It yields the protein CASSKFTSGIYWIF.

The chain combines TRBV28 with TRBJ1-1, with a possible D match to TRBD1 (5 bases). Germline loops: CDR1 MDHEN, CDR2 SYDVKM. With 2 bases removed from V and 3 bases from J, the gap between germline ends came to 10 bases. The CDR3 is 14 residues long. CDR3 amino acids: CASSLGSQDTEAFF. The DNA for the CDR3 is TGTGCCAGCAGTTTAGGGTCACAGGACACTGAAGCTTTCTTT.

The chain uses TRBV5-4 and TRBJ1-4, with D perhaps TRBD1 (5 bases). The CDR3 extends over 14 amino acids. Germline CDR1 reads SGHNT; CDR2 reads YYREEE (reference sequence). Trimming took 3 bases from V and 3 from J, leaving 9 bases between them. The CDR3 here is CASSWDLSNEKLFF. The CDR3 region has the DNA TGTGCCAGCAGCTGGGACCTCTCTAATGAAAAACTGTTTTTT.

In this sample, this clone turned up once. This sequence joins TRBV28 and TRBJ2-2, with 8 positions matching TRBD2. In germline, CDR1 is MDHEN, CDR2 SYDVKM. V lost 5 bases to trimming and J lost 6 bases; unmatched junction nucleotides: 5. The CDR3 covers 14 residues. Here the CDR3 DNA reads TGTGCCAGCAGTACAGGGACTAGACCCGGGGAGCTGTTTTTT. This translates into CASSTGTRPGELFF.

This rearrangement joins TRBV6-5 to TRBJ2-7; D is uncertain. The CDR3 is 13 residues long. Per germline, CDR1 MNHEY and CDR2 SVGAGI. The V end lost 0 bases, the J end lost 1 base, and 4 bases lay between the germline ends. In DNA form, the CDR3 reads TGTGCCAGCAGTTACTCAGGGTCCTACGAGCAGTACTTC. It yields the protein CASSYSGSYEQYF.

This chain uses TRBV27 with TRBJ2-2; 10 bases are shared with TRBD2. Germline V gene lookup returns CDR1 MNHEY and CDR2 SMNVEV (reference sequence). V was pared by 5 bases and J by 4 bases, with 7 bases of the junction left unmatched. This CDR3 comprises 16 residues. The CDR3 DNA reads as TGTGCCAGCAGTCCCCGACTAGCGGGTACCACCGGGGAGCTGTTTTTT. It yields the protein CASSPRLAGTTGELFF.

The chain has TRBV2 and TRBJ1-1, with D tentatively TRBD1 (5 bases). Germline V CDR1 and CDR2: SNHLY, FYNNEI. With 0 bases removed from V and 10 bases from J, the gap between germline ends came to 9 bases. This CDR3 is 12 amino acids long. In nucleotides, the CDR3 is TGTGCCAGCAGTGAAGCGGGCAGGGTAGCTTTCTTT. This gives the protein CASSEAGRVAFF.

The CDR3 loop reads CATSDSKQGAGQPQHF. The DNA of the CDR3 is TGTGCCACCAGTGATTCGAAACAGGGGGCAGGCCAGCCCCAGCATTTT. The chain carries TRBV24-1 and TRBJ1-5; 9 bases fit TRBD1. This CDR3 has 16 residues. Unmatched junction bases numbered 8, after V lost 2 bases and J lost 7 bases. CDR1 and CDR2 from the germline V gene are KGHDR and SFDVKD.

J is TRBJ1-5 and V is TRBV4-1; TRBD1 is a possible D gene (6 bases). The V end lost 0 bases, the J end lost 4 bases, and 13 bases lay between the germline ends. The CDR3 spans 16 residues. Germline assignment: CDR1 MGHRA and CDR2 YSYEKL. CDR3 region: CASSQESEGHNQPQHF. As DNA, the CDR3 is TGCGCCAGCAGCCAAGAAAGCGAGGGACATAATCAGCCCCAGCATTTT.

The rearrangement links TRBV7-2 to TRBJ1-5; D remains unclear. The CDR3 has 15 residues. Germline V gives CDR1 SGHTA, CDR2 FQGNSA. V was trimmed by 0 bases and J by 4 bases, leaving 10 bases between them. The CDR3 region is CASSLAPGPNQPQHF. The DNA for the CDR3 is TGTGCCAGCAGCTTAGCACCGGGCCCTAATCAGCCCCAGCATTTT. Variable domain in full (rest from reference TRBV7-2 and TRBJ1-5): GAGVSQSPSNKVTEKGKDVELRCDPISGHTALYWYRQSLGQGLEFLIYFQGNSAPDKSGLPSDRFSAERTGGSVSTLTIQRTQQEDSAVYLCASSLAPGPNQPQHFGDGTRLSIL.

This chain links TRBV6-5 with TRBJ2-1; D perhaps matches TRBD2 (5 bases). V was trimmed by 6 bases and J by 4 bases, leaving 16 bases between them. The CDR3 covers 15 residues. Germline assignment: CDR1 MNHEY and CDR2 SVGAGI. CDR3 protein: CASSPRELSYNEQFF. CDR3 nucleotides: TGTGCCAGCAGCCCACGGGAATTATCGTACAATGAGCAGTTCTTC.

The rearrangement joins TRBV10-3 to TRBJ1-6; 9 nucleotides align to TRBD1. Germline V gene data show CDR1 as ENHRY and CDR2 as SYGVKD. This CDR3 comprises 13 residues. J lost 5 bases, V lost 10 bases, and 3 bases had no gene match. Here the CDR3 reads CATRDRDNSPLHF. In nucleotides, the CDR3 is TGTGCCACCAGGGACAGGGATAATTCACCCCTCCACTTT.